Reported below is one T cell receptor beta chain. Its specificity is unknown. The sample comes from a study of T cell repertoires in cytomegalovirus infection. Study-wide points: HLA-C-restricted CMV-specific TCR beta clonotypes were dominant in the ex vivo response.

V gave up 6 bases and J gave up 1 base, with 9 bases separating them. This CDR3 has 12 amino acids. Germline V gene data show CDR1 as SQVTM and CDR2 as ANQGSEA. Each CDR3 protein gets one entry after TCRdb re-called the reads with MiXCR. The sample lists just under 500,000 distinct CDR3 sequences, roughly 34% occurring once. The receptor was derived from a human donor in good health (CMV status not recorded). Some clones in this sample may be carry-over from other donors' samples. Sequencing used cultured PBMCs, obtained from culture after CMV antigen stimulation. The chain links TRBV29-1 to TRBJ1-2; possibly TRBD1 for D (5 bases). The CDR3 nucleotides read TGCAGCGTGGGGGACGGTAACTATGGCTACACCTTC. Its translation: CSVGDGNYGYTF.